This entry lists 19 T cell receptor beta chains sequenced from one sample in a study of cytomegalovirus exposure and HLA in healthy donors. Primers: 60 Vbeta forward and 13 Jbeta reverse. Data came from immunoSEQ multiplex PCR; TCRdb stores just in-frame clones and leaves some out. The repertoire shows 65,000 to 95,000 clones; the top ten hold approximately 1.5%. The specimen was PBMCs. The source of these receptors is an older woman in good health and CMV-seronegative.

The chain carries TRBV19 and TRBJ2-1; 10 positions agree with TRBD1. Trimming took 3 bases from V and 9 from J; bases not matched to a gene: 11. CDR3 length: 16 residues. Germline V gives CDR1 LNHDA, CDR2 SQIVND (reference sequence). This CDR3 is CASSMAVGQGSSEQFF. CDR3 coding DNA: TGTGCCAGTAGTATGGCCGTGGGACAGGGGAGTAGTGAGCAGTTCTTC.

The gene calls are TRBV19 and TRBJ2-6; D gene uncertain. The CDR3 length is 13 residues. The germline V gene encodes CDR1 LNHDA and CDR2 SQIVND (reference sequence). Trimming took off 8 bases at V and 4 bases at J, with 9 bases between the two ends. CDR3 loop: CASRGTGANVLTF. In DNA, the CDR3 is TGTGCCAGTCGAGGTACGGGGGCCAACGTCCTGACTTTC.

The chain is built from TRBV5-5 and TRBJ1-1; D is undetermined. Trimming stripped 5 bases from V and 2 bases from J, with 10 bases between. CDR1 and CDR2 from the germline V gene are SGHKS and YYEKEE (reference sequence). This CDR3 has 13 residues. CDR3 nucleotides: TGTGCCAGCAGTCAGACTCAAAACACTGAAGCTTTCTTT. Translated, it gives CASSQTQNTEAFF.

V is TRBV2 and J is TRBJ2-7; TRBD2 matches at 7 bases. The germline CDR1 and CDR2 sequences are SNHLY and FYNNEI. Trimming took 3 bases from V and 2 from J; bases not matched to a gene: 4. The CDR3 contains 14 residues. In DNA form, the CDR3 reads TGTGCCAGCAGTGAGCTAGCGGCCCCCTACGAGCAGTACTTC. Translated: CASSELAAPYEQYF.

This chain links TRBV28 with TRBJ2-3; 9 nucleotides align to TRBD1. Per the germline V gene, CDR1 is MDHEN and CDR2 is SYDVKM. Germline trimming cut 7 bases from V and 2 bases from J; bases unmatched to any gene: 7. The CDR3 sequence is 15 residues long. CDR3 in DNA: TGTGCCAGCACCCCTGGGGACAGGGCCACAGATACGCAGTATTTT. Translated: CASTPGDRATDTQYF.

The chain joins TRBV2 to TRBJ2-5, with 10 bases identical to TRBD2. Trimming at V came to 4 bases and at J to 4 bases, leaving 6 bases not matched to a gene. Germline-derived CDR1 and CDR2 are SNHLY and FYNNEI. This CDR3 spans 15 amino acids. This CDR3 is CASSGASGRPETQYF. The CDR3 DNA is TGTGCCAGCAGTGGGGCTAGCGGGAGACCAGAGACCCAGTACTTC.

V usage is TRBV7-8 and J usage is TRBJ2-2; no reliable D call. The CDR3 consists of 14 residues. Trimming removed 1 base from V and 5 bases from J, with 8 bases in between. Per the germline V gene, CDR1 is SGHVS and CDR2 is FQNEAQ. The CDR3 nucleotides are TGTGCCAGCAGCTTAGACCCTACTACCGGGGAGCTGTTTTTT. This sequence encodes CASSLDPTTGELFF.

J is TRBJ2-3 and V is TRBV5-1, with a possible D match to TRBD2 (6 bases). The CDR3 extends over 12 amino acids. Germline CDR1 reads SGHRS; CDR2 reads YFSETQ. V lost 5 bases and J 3 bases, leaving 7 bases between the germline ends. The CDR3 sequence: CASRGGTDTQYF. The CDR3 DNA is TGCGCCAGCAGGGGGGGTACAGATACGCAGTATTTT.

This chain connects TRBV9 to TRBJ2-6; D gene uncertain. This CDR3 has 19 amino acids. Trimming cost V 2 bases and J 0 bases, with 18 bases left between them. Germline V gene sequence: CDR1 SGDLS, CDR2 YYNGEE. The CDR3 nucleotides read TGTGCCAGCAGCGTCGAATCGCGCTACTCCGCCTCTGGGGCCAACGTCCTGACTTTC. Encoded protein: CASSVESRYSASGANVLTF.

The chain couples TRBV14 to TRBJ1-6; 10 bases fit TRBD1. This CDR3 region has 15 residues. The V segment lost 5 bases and the J segment 7 bases; nucleotides outside the gene matches: 5. The germline gives CDR1 SGHDN, CDR2 FVKESK. CDR3 sequence reads: CASSSGDRGNSPLHF. The CDR3 nucleotides are TGTGCCAGCAGCTCTGGGGACAGGGGAAATTCACCCCTCCACTTT.

This chain links TRBV13 with TRBJ2-2, with 7 bases matching TRBD1. V lost 5 bases and J lost 5; bases outside the gene matches: 8. Germline assignment: CDR1 PRHDT and CDR2 FYEKMQ (reference sequence). The CDR3 covers 15 residues. CDR3 in DNA: TGTGCCAGCAGCAACCGGGACAGAGAGACCGGGGAGCTGTTTTTT. This sequence encodes CASSNRDRETGELFF.

The chain couples TRBV5-6 to TRBJ1-2; 9 positions match TRBD1. Per the germline V gene, CDR1 is SGHDT and CDR2 is YYEEEE. V gave up 4 bases and J gave up 2 bases; unmatched junction bases: 3. The CDR3 has 14 residues. The DNA for the CDR3 is TGTGCCAGCAGCGCGGGGACAGGGAACTATGGCTACACCTTC. This gives the protein CASSAGTGNYGYTF.

This sequence joins TRBV5-5 and TRBJ1-2, with TRBD1 matching over 7 bases. Germline V lookup: CDR1 SGHKS, CDR2 YYEKEE (reference sequence). The CDR3 sequence is 13 residues long. V gave up 2 bases and J gave up 8 bases; unmatched junction bases: 6. CDR3: CASSFTGVDGYTF. In DNA, the CDR3 is TGTGCCAGCAGCTTTACAGGGGTGGACGGCTACACCTTC.

As regards this clone: This same CDR3 is encoded by further DNA sequences in the sample. This chain links TRBV27 with TRBJ1-2, with D perhaps matching TRBD1 (5 bases). CDR3 size: 12 residues. Between the trimmed V and J ends, which lost 3 bases and 8 bases, there was a span of 10 bases. The germline gives CDR1 MNHEY, CDR2 SMNVEV (reference sequence). This CDR3 is CASSLGGAGYTF. The DNA of the CDR3 is TGTGCCAGCAGTTTGGGGGGAGCCGGCTACACCTTC.

The chain employs TRBV5-4 and TRBJ2-1; TRBD2 might be the D (6 bases). The CDR3 covers 13 residues. V was cut by 2 bases and J by 12 bases, with 15 bases left in between. Germline loops: CDR1 SGHNT, CDR2 YYREEE (reference sequence). CDR3 sequence: CASSFWDSSGQFF. Written as DNA, the CDR3 is TGTGCCAGCAGCTTTTGGGACTCCAGCGGGCAGTTCTTC.

The V gene is TRBV30, the J gene TRBJ2-7, with 8 bases identical to TRBD1. After removal of 1 base from V and 6 bases from J, the junction contained 5 bases not matched to a gene. Per germline, CDR1 GTSNPN and CDR2 SVGIG (reference sequence). The CDR3 spans 13 residues. CDR3: CAWSERTGLEQYF. The CDR3 DNA sequence: TGTGCCTGGAGTGAAAGGACAGGGCTCGAGCAGTACTTC.

The chain has TRBV5-1 and TRBJ2-1; 13 bases fit TRBD2. This CDR3 spans 19 amino acids. Looked up from germline, CDR1 is SGHRS and CDR2 is YFSETQ. The V and J ends lost 0 bases and 4 bases, in that order; junction bases with no gene match: 10. The CDR3: CASSLALTSGRAEYNEQFF. CDR3 nucleotide sequence: TGCGCCAGCAGCTTGGCCCTAACTAGCGGGAGGGCCGAGTACAATGAGCAGTTCTTC.

V usage is TRBV4-3 and J usage is TRBJ2-1, with D possibly being TRBD2 (5 bases). Germline V gene lookup returns CDR1 LGHNA and CDR2 YSLEER. This CDR3 region has 14 residues. The V and J ends lost 1 base and 4 bases respectively, with 8 bases between them. The CDR3 protein is CASSQAAAYNEQFF. The CDR3 nucleotides are TGCGCCAGCAGCCAAGCAGCGGCGTACAATGAGCAGTTCTTC.

This sequence joins TRBV28 and TRBJ1-1, with no clear D. V lost 7 bases and J 6 bases, leaving 15 bases between the germline ends. The CDR3 consists of 13 residues. Germline V gene data show CDR1 as MDHEN and CDR2 as SYDVKM. The CDR3 nucleotides read TGTGCCAGCAACCCTGGCCTTCGGGCTGAAGCTTTCTTT. Protein: CASNPGLRAEAFF.